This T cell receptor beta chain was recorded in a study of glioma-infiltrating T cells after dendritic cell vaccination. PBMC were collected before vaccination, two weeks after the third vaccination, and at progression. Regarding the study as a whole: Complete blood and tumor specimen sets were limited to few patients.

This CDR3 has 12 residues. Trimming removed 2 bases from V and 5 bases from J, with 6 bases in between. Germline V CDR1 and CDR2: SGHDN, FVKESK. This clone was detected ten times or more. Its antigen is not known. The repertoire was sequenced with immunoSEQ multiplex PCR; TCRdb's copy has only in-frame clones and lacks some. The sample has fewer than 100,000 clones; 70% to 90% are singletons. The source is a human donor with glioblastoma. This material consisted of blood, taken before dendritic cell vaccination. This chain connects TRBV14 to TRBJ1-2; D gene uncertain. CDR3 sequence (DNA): TGTGCCAGCAGCCAATTTCTGTATGGCTACACCTTC. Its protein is CASSQFLYGYTF.